This is a list of T cell receptor beta chains from one sample in a study of CD8 T cells in ankylosing spondylitis. TCRdb used MiXCR to reprocess the 5' RACE reads, holding one entry per CDR3 protein. The table has 700,000 to 1,000,000 distinct CDR3 sequences, over 9.5% seen once. Sequenced sample: blood, either unsorted or a sorted T cell fraction (not recorded which). The source of these receptors is a male donor with ankylosing spondylitis. Each CDR3 is given with its conserved first and last residue. D genes are given only for firm matches. Clone size appears in some rows only: once, few, many, or a class for an expanded clone.

D	size	V	J	CDR3	DNA
.	many	TRBV12-3/TRBV12-4	TRBJ2-7	CASSTGTGVGYF	TGTGCCAGCAGTACCGGGACGGGCGTGGGGTACTTC
.	many	TRBV2	TRBJ1-2	CASRVRGGYTF	TGTGCCAGCAGGGTCAGGGGTGGCTACACCTTC
TRBD1	few	TRBV30	TRBJ1-4	CAFRDRRNEKLFF	TGTGCTTTCCGGGACAGGAGAAATGAAAAACTGTTTTTT
.	.	TRBV4-3	TRBJ1-2	CASSLGFSPNYGYTF	TGCGCCAGCAGCCTCGGGTTCAGTCCTAACTATGGCTACACCTTC
TRBD2	.	TRBV12-3/TRBV12-4	TRBJ2-1	CASSFLPGTSGAHSYNEQFF	TGTGCCAGCAGTTTCCTACCCGGGACTAGCGGGGCCCACTCCTACAATGAGCAGTTCTTC
TRBD2	many	TRBV20-1	TRBJ2-7	CSASHTAGGPSSHEQYF	TGCAGTGCCAGCCATACGGCGGGAGGGCCGTCAAGTCACGAGCAGTACTTC
TRBD1	many	TRBV12-3/TRBV12-4	TRBJ1-5	CASSLVDRGNQPQHF	TGTGCCAGCAGTTTGGTAGACAGGGGCAATCAGCCCCAGCATTTT
.	few	TRBV4-1	TRBJ2-6	CASSPGEGNSGANVLTF	TGCGCCAGCAGCCCTGGGGAAGGGAACTCTGGGGCCAACGTCCTGACTTTC
.	few	TRBV7-2	TRBJ2-7	CASSSEPGVRGEQYF	TGTGCCAGCAGCTCAGAACCAGGAGTGAGGGGCGAGCAGTACTTC
TRBD2	.	TRBV10-3	TRBJ2-1	CAISLGLADYNEQFF	TGTGCCATCAGCTTGGGACTAGCGGACTACAATGAGCAGTTCTTC
.	few	TRBV5-1	TRBJ1-2	CASSLATQEGGYTF	TGCGCCAGCAGCTTGGCCACCCAGGAAGGTGGCTACACCTTC
.	.	TRBV27	TRBJ1-1	CASSNRDYTEAFF	TGTGCCAGCAGCAACAGGGATTACACTGAAGCTTTCTTT
.	.	TRBV7-2	TRBJ2-5	CASSFRYQETQYF	TGTGCCAGCAGCTTCCGGTACCAAGAGACCCAGTACTTC
.	.	TRBV20-1	TRBJ2-5	CSAKGRQGTSETQYF	TGCAGTGCCAAAGGGCGTCAGGGCACATCAGAGACCCAGTACTTC
.	.	TRBV28	TRBJ1-4	CASKVRDEKLFF	TGTGCCAGCAAGGTGCGGGATGAAAAACTGTTTTTT
.	.	TRBV20-1	TRBJ1-1	CSAVTGGIGGTEAFF	TGCAGTGCTGTCACCGGGGGTATTGGGGGCACTGAAGCTTTCTTT
TRBD1	few	TRBV7-2	TRBJ2-5	CASSLVQGLETQYF	TGTGCCAGCAGCTTAGTACAGGGGCTAGAGACCCAGTACTTC
TRBD1	few	TRBV7-9	TRBJ1-3	CASRPNRTGKSTIYF	TGTGCCAGCAGACCAAACCGGACAGGGAAATCAACCATATATTTT
TRBD1	few	TRBV5-5	TRBJ2-5	CASSLVRQGEETQYF	TGTGCCAGCAGCTTGGTCAGACAGGGAGAAGAGACCCAGTACTTC
TRBD1	many	TRBV20-1	TRBJ2-7	CSADDRAEQYF	TGCAGTGCCGACGACAGGGCCGAGCAGTACTTC
.	many	TRBV4-2	TRBJ2-3	CASSQDYGTDTQYF	TGTGCCAGCAGCCAAGATTACGGGACGGATACGCAGTATTTT
.	.	TRBV11-3	TRBJ2-2	CASRVSNTGELFF	TGTGCCAGCAGGGTGTCGAACACCGGGGAGCTGTTTTTT
TRBD2	.	TRBV28	TRBJ2-5	CASSSGLAGAVGETQYF	TGTGCCAGCAGTTCGGGACTAGCGGGAGCAGTAGGGGAGACCCAGTACTTC